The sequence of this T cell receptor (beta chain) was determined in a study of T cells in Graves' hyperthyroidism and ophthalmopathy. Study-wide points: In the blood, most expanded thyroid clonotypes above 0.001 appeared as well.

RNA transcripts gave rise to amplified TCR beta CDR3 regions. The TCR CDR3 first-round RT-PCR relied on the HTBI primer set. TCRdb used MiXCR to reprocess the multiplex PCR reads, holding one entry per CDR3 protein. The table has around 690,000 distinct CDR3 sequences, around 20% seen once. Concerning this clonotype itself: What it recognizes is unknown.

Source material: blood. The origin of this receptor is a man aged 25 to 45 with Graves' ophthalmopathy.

The CDR3 DNA reads as TGTGCCAGCACCTTCGGCGGGAACTGGGGCTACACCTTC. This sequence encodes CASTFGGNWGYTF. This sequence joins TRBV27 and TRBJ1-2; D unresolved. The CDR3 contains 13 residues. Trimming cost V 7 bases and J 8 bases, with 17 bases left between them. Germline CDR1 reads MNHEY; CDR2 reads SMNVEV (reference sequence).